The 27 T cell receptor beta chains below come from one sample, sequenced in a study of patients and donors after allogeneic stem cell transplantation. TCRdb re-called the RT-PCR reads with MiXCR, one entry per CDR3 protein. The sample holds 800,000 to 1,000,000 distinct CDR3 sequences; more than 15% are singletons and the top ten take 5% to 6.5%. Sequencing used blood, either unsorted or a sorted T cell fraction (not recorded which). The receptors originated from a human donor who was either an allogeneic HSCT recipient or a stem cell or donor lymphocyte infusion donor (not recorded which). It is not recorded whose cells these are; they may come from a transplant donor.

The CDR3 nucleotides are TGTGCCAGCAGTGAAGGAGCGGGCCCGTACCAAGAGACCCAGTACTTC. It translates to CASSEGAGPYQETQYF. The J gene is TRBJ2-5, the V gene TRBV3-1; a weak D match, TRBD2 (6 bases). CDR1 and CDR2 (germline): LGHDT, YNNKEL (reference sequence). The CDR3 contains 16 residues. V was cut by 6 bases and J by 0 bases, with 17 bases left in between.

The chain uses TRBV27 and TRBJ2-7, with 11 bases aligning to TRBD1. V lost 8 bases and J lost 3; bases outside the gene matches: 12. Germline assignment: CDR1 MNHEY and CDR2 SMNVEV (reference sequence). This CDR3 is 16 amino acids long. The CDR3 region is CASRYTGTGGIYEQYF. The CDR3 region has the DNA TGTGCCAGCCGCTACACCGGGACAGGGGGAATCTACGAGCAGTACTTC.

This clonotype was recorded a few times. The chain combines TRBV29-1 with TRBJ2-7, with D tentatively TRBD2 (6 bases). In germline, CDR1 is SQVTM, CDR2 ANQGSEA. The CDR3 is made up of 15 amino acids. The V and J ends lost 1 base and 3 bases respectively, with 16 bases between them. This CDR3 reads CSVEGGVAVDYEQYF. The CDR3 nucleotides read TGCAGCGTTGAAGGGGGGGTAGCGGTAGACTACGAGCAGTACTTC.

This clonotype was seen only a few times. The gene calls are TRBV5-5 and TRBJ1-1; weak D call: TRBD1 (5 bases). The CDR3 contains 14 residues. The germline V gene has CDR1 SGHKS and CDR2 YYEKEE (reference sequence). The V end was cut by 4 bases, the J end by 2 bases, with 12 bases between. The CDR3 DNA reads as TGTGCCAGCAGCGTAACGACAGCTAACACTGAAGCTTTCTTT. Protein sequence: CASSVTTANTEAFF. Full variable domain (rest looked up from reference TRBV5-5 and TRBJ1-1): DAGVTQSPTHLIKTRGQQVTLRCSPISGHKSVSWYQQVLGQGPQFIFQYYEKEERGRGNFPDRFSARQFPNYSSELNVNALLLGDSALYLCASSVTTANTEAFFGQGTRLTVV.

This clonotype showed up just a few times. The rearrangement uses TRBV4-1 and TRBJ2-3, with 12 bases fitting TRBD1. The germline gives CDR1 MGHRA, CDR2 YSYEKL. This CDR3 has 18 amino acids. V lost 1 base to trimming and J lost 2 bases; unmatched junction nucleotides: 7. This CDR3 reads CASSQARDRGPDTDTQYF. The CDR3 bases are TGCGCCAGCAGCCAAGCCCGGGACAGGGGGCCTGACACAGATACGCAGTATTTT.

This clonotype has more than one count but fewer than ten. The chain joins TRBV2 to TRBJ1-4, with D maybe TRBD1 (5 bases). The CDR3 has 12 residues. The V end lost 6 bases, the J end lost 15 bases, and 17 bases lay between the germline ends. Per germline, CDR1 SNHLY and CDR2 FYNNEI. The CDR3 sequence: CASREPWDGLFF. CDR3 DNA sequence: TGTGCCAGCAGAGAGCCCTGGGACGGTTTGTTTTTT.

This chain uses TRBV10-3 with TRBJ1-1; 10 bases agree with TRBD1. The ends lost 5 bases at V and 1 base at J; junction bases unmatched: 4. CDR3 size: 15 residues. Germline loops: CDR1 ENHRY, CDR2 SYGVKD. The CDR3 is CAISTRDRGNTEAFF. The CDR3 DNA reads as TGTGCCATCAGTACCCGGGACAGGGGGAACACTGAAGCTTTCTTT.

This clonotype was recorded many times. The rearrangement links TRBV18 to TRBJ2-7; 7 positions match TRBD1. The V gene end was trimmed by 6 bases and the J gene end by 3 bases; junction bases not matched to a gene: 8. CDR3 size: 14 residues. The germline V gene has CDR1 KGHSH and CDR2 LQKENI. CDR3 sequence (DNA): TGTGCCAGCTCGTCGATGGGACAGAGCTACGAGCAGTACTTC. Translation: CASSSMGQSYEQYF.

The gene calls are TRBV7-9 and TRBJ1-5, with D perhaps matching TRBD1 (5 bases). This CDR3 has 14 amino acids. Deletions cut 1 base from V and 7 bases from J, with 11 bases between. Germline CDR1 reads SEHNR; CDR2 reads FQNEAQ (reference sequence). The CDR3 DNA reads as TGTGCCAGCAGCTTAGGCGGACAAGCACAGCCCCAGCATTTT. It codes for CASSLGGQAQPQHF.

This clonotype turned up a few times. V gene TRBV5-1 combines with J gene TRBJ2-3, with D unclear. V lost 4 bases, J lost 2 bases, and 5 bases lay in between. This CDR3 has 12 residues. Germline V gene sequence: CDR1 SGHRS, CDR2 YFSETQ. DNA of the CDR3: TGCGCCAGCAGCATACCCACAGATACGCAGTATTTT. Its translation is CASSIPTDTQYF.

This clonotype appeared a few times. The V gene is TRBV9, the J gene TRBJ1-1; D is uncertain. Germline V lookup: CDR1 SGDLS, CDR2 YYNGEE. This CDR3 spans 13 amino acids. V was cut by 1 base and J by 0 bases, with 4 bases left in between. The CDR3, as DNA: TGTGCCAGCAGCGTATGGATGAACACTGAAGCTTTCTTT. It is translated as CASSVWMNTEAFF. The variable domain in full, with the rest retrieved from reference TRBV9 and TRBJ1-1, is DSGVTQTPKHLITATGQRVTLRCSPRSGDLSVYWYQQSLDQGLQFLIQYYNGEERAKGNILERFSAQQFPDLHSELNLSSLELGDSALYFCASSVWMNTEAFFGQGTRLTVV.

The V and J genes are TRBV7-2 and TRBJ2-5; 8 nucleotides line up with TRBD2. CDR1 SGHTA and CDR2 FQGNSA come from the germline V gene. Trimming cost V 3 bases and J 1 base; bases outside gene matches: 7. The CDR3 is made up of 16 amino acids. CDR3 sequence (DNA): TGTGCCAGCAGCTTGGGTGTTAGCGGGACCCAAGAGACCCAGTACTTC. Protein sequence: CASSLGVSGTQETQYF.

J is TRBJ1-6 and V is TRBV7-2; D not certain. The germline CDR1 and CDR2 sequences are SGHTA and FQGNSA. The V gene lost 5 bases and the J gene lost 10 bases, with 18 bases spanning the gap. CDR3 size: 15 residues. In DNA, the CDR3 is TGTGCCAGCAGCCCTGGGCGGACGGTAGGGTCACCCCTCCACTTT. Translation gives CASSPGRTVGSPLHF.

This clonotype was detected a few times. The V call is TRBV10-3, the J call TRBJ2-5; the D gene is possibly TRBD2 (5 bases). In germline, CDR1 is ENHRY, CDR2 SYGVKD. The ends were cut back, 2 bases at V and 5 bases at J, with 15 bases in the middle. This CDR3 has 15 residues. CDR3 sequence: CAISEGLAKWETQYF. In DNA, the CDR3 is TGTGCCATCAGTGAGGGCCTAGCTAAGTGGGAGACCCAGTACTTC.

This clonotype has more than one count but fewer than ten. The V call is TRBV6-5, the J call TRBJ1-2, with no clear D. Germline V gives CDR1 MNHEY, CDR2 SVGAGI. The CDR3 contains 15 residues. V dropped 0 bases and J dropped 0 bases, with 8 bases sitting between them. As DNA, the CDR3 is TGTGCCAGCAGTTACTCGGTCGGCCCTAACTATGGCTACACCTTC. Translating gives CASSYSVGPNYGYTF.

This clonotype was observed a few times. The V and J genes are TRBV6-1 and TRBJ2-2; a possible D gene is TRBD2 (6 bases). This CDR3 comprises 15 residues. The germline V gene encodes CDR1 MNHNS and CDR2 SASEGT. V shed 7 bases and J shed 1 base, with 13 bases lying between them. The CDR3 reads CASTVGGWNTGELFF. CDR3 DNA: TGTGCCAGCACGGTCGGGGGTTGGAACACCGGGGAGCTGTTTTTT.

This clonotype was found a few times. The chain links TRBV15 to TRBJ2-3; TRBD2 matches at 10 bases. The CDR3 spans 16 residues. Germline loops: CDR1 LNHNV, CDR2 YYDKDF (reference sequence). Trimming at V came to 1 base and at J to 3 bases, leaving 4 bases not matched to a gene. In DNA, the CDR3 is TGTGCCACCAGCAGAGCTATAGCGGGGGGAACAGATACGCAGTATTTT. Its translation: CATSRAIAGGTDTQYF.

The rearrangement joins TRBV7-2 to TRBJ1-6; TRBD1 is a possible D gene (5 bases). Germline CDR1 reads SGHTA; CDR2 reads FQGNSA. The CDR3 has 15 amino acids. The ends were cut back, 1 base at V and 9 bases at J, with 13 bases in the middle. The CDR3 DNA reads as TGTGCCAGCAGCTTAGTTCCAGGGAGGGGTTCACCCCTCCACTTT. Translated: CASSLVPGRGSPLHF.

This clonotype occurred many times. Written as DNA, the CDR3 is TGTGCCAGCAGTCGTAACAGCTACGAGCAGTACTTC. It encodes CASSRNSYEQYF. This chain connects TRBV12-3 or TRBV12-4 to TRBJ2-7; D is uncertain. The CDR3 is 12 residues long. V was trimmed by 5 bases and J by 3 bases, leaving 8 bases between them.

Here the CDR3 DNA reads TGTGCCACCAGCAGAGATTTACAGGGGGCTGAAAAACTGTTTTTT. It codes for CATSRDLQGAEKLFF. This chain links TRBV15 with TRBJ1-4, with 9 bases aligning to TRBD1. The CDR3 is 15 amino acids. Germline V CDR1 and CDR2: LNHNV, YYDKDF (reference sequence). With V trimmed by 0 bases and J by 7 bases, 3 bases remained unmatched.

This clonotype was seen repeatedly, ten times or more. The DNA for the CDR3 is TGTGCCAGCAGTTTGCGGGACAGGGGGCAGGAGGATACGCAGTATTTT. This sequence encodes CASSLRDRGQEDTQYF. V is TRBV12-3 or TRBV12-4 and J is TRBJ2-3, with TRBD1 identical over 12 bases. Trimming at V came to 3 bases and at J to 6 bases, leaving 7 bases not matched to a gene. The CDR3 runs to 16 residues.

The chain has TRBV20-1 and TRBJ2-7, with TRBD1 as a possible D gene (6 bases). The V and J ends lost 6 bases and 0 bases respectively, with 18 bases between them. Germline V gives CDR1 DFQATT, CDR2 SNEGSKA (reference sequence). The CDR3 loop spans 15 amino acids. The CDR3 protein is CSAISETGLSYEQYF. CDR3 in DNA: TGCAGTGCCATTTCCGAGACAGGACTCTCCTACGAGCAGTACTTC.

This clonotype was counted between two and nine times. The rearrangement joins TRBV20-1 to TRBJ2-3; D perhaps matches TRBD2 (6 bases). Germline V gives CDR1 DFQATT, CDR2 SNEGSKA (reference sequence). The CDR3 length is 15 residues. V lost 3 bases, J lost 5 bases, and 18 bases lay in between. The CDR3 sequence: CSASGRENWGDTQYF. The CDR3 region has the DNA TGCAGTGCTAGTGGGCGGGAAAACTGGGGAGATACGCAGTATTTT.

This clonotype came up a few times. The chain joins TRBV2 to TRBJ2-1, with D possibly being TRBD2 (5 bases). The CDR3 sequence is 14 residues long. Per germline, CDR1 SNHLY and CDR2 FYNNEI. V shed 2 bases and J shed 6 bases, with 11 bases lying between them. DNA for the CDR3: TGTGCCAGCAGTGAACAACTAGGGTTCAATGAGCAGTTCTTC. This gives the protein CASSEQLGFNEQFF. Drawing the rest from reference TRBV2 and TRBJ2-1, the complete variable domain is EPEVTQTPSHQVTQMGQEVILRCVPISNHLYFYWYRQILGQKVEFLVSFYNNEISEKSEIFDDQFSVERPDGSNFTLKIRSTKLEDSAMYFCASSEQLGFNEQFFGPGTRLTVL.

This clonotype was found a few times. The chain is built from TRBV9 and TRBJ2-1, with TRBD2 matching over 10 bases. V gave up 0 bases and J gave up 8 bases; unmatched junction bases: 11. The CDR3 consists of 17 residues. Germline loops: CDR1 SGDLS, CDR2 YYNGEE. Here the CDR3 reads CASSVVGSGGLSDEQFF. CDR3 nucleotide sequence: TGTGCCAGCAGCGTAGTCGGTAGCGGGGGGCTCTCCGATGAGCAGTTCTTC.

The chain employs TRBV4-1 and TRBJ2-5, with TRBD2 matching over 9 bases. This CDR3 is built from 15 residues. V lost 0 bases, J lost 5 bases, and 4 bases stayed unmatched. CDR1 is MGHRA, CDR2 YSYEKL, per germline. The DNA for the CDR3 is TGCGCCAGCAGCCAAGAGGATAGCGGGAGTGAGACCCAGTACTTC. Its protein product is CASSQEDSGSETQYF.

The table lists this clonotype with a few counts. The chain is built from TRBV7-3 and TRBJ1-1; D gene ambiguous. This CDR3 contains 13 residues. Germline-derived CDR1 and CDR2 are SGHTA and FQGTGA. V gave up 5 bases and J gave up 0 bases, with 7 bases separating them. CDR3 loop: CASSRNLNTEAFF. The DNA of the CDR3 is TGTGCCAGCAGCCGAAACCTGAACACTGAAGCTTTCTTT. Filled out from reference TRBV7-3 and TRBJ1-1, the complete variable domain reads GAGVSQTPSNKVTEKGKYVELRCDPISGHTALYWYRQSLGQGPEFLIYFQGTGAADDSGLPNDRFFAVRPEGSVSTLKIQRTERGDSAVYLCASSRNLNTEAFFGQGTRLTVV.